Shown below are 14 T cell receptor beta chains from a single sample sequenced in a study of blood T cell repertoires in COVID-19. Only in-frame clones appear in the TCRdb table, and some are missing; sequencing was by immunoSEQ multiplex PCR. The sample includes about 230,000 clones, around 82% of them seen just once. Sequenced input: peripheral blood. The source is a man at least 80 years old with acute or convalescent COVID-19.

The gene calls are TRBV11-1 and TRBJ2-2; possibly TRBD2 for D (6 bases). Germline V gene lookup returns CDR1 SGHAT and CDR2 FQDESV (reference sequence). The CDR3 is 14 amino acids. V was clipped by 0 bases and J by 8 bases, with 10 bases between them. The CDR3 nucleotides are TGTGCCAGCAGCTTAGCGTGGCGGGATGGGGAGCTGTTTTTT. Amino acids: CASSLAWRDGELFF.

This chain connects TRBV7-2 to TRBJ1-2; 9 nucleotides agree with TRBD1. The J segment lost 3 bases and the V segment lost 5 bases, leaving 7 bases of the junction unmatched. Per germline, CDR1 SGHTA and CDR2 FQGNSA. This CDR3 comprises 15 residues. The CDR3 sequence: CASSAGQGMDYGYTF. CDR3 nucleotides: TGTGCCAGCAGCGCAGGACAGGGGATGGACTATGGCTACACCTTC.

This chain uses TRBV19 with TRBJ1-6, with TRBD1 matching 10 bases. Germline lookup yields CDR1 LNHDA and CDR2 SQIVND (reference sequence). The V gene end was trimmed by 7 bases and the J gene end by 5 bases; junction bases not matched to a gene: 2. The CDR3 is 14 residues long. The CDR3 DNA follows: TGTGCCAGTAAGGGGACAGGGGATAATTCACCCCTCCACTTT. This codes for CASKGTGDNSPLHF.

This chain links TRBV15 with TRBJ1-2, with no clear D. V lost 1 base and J lost 4, with 4 bases in between. Germline loops: CDR1 LNHNV, CDR2 YYDKDF (reference sequence). The CDR3 consists of 12 residues. As DNA, the CDR3 is TGTGCCACCAGCAGAGGGCTCTATGGCTACACCTTC. Its translation is CATSRGLYGYTF.

J is TRBJ2-1 and V is TRBV9; 7 bases are a match to TRBD1. The CDR3 covers 14 residues. In germline, CDR1 is SGDLS, CDR2 YYNGEE. V shed 3 bases and J 7 bases; nucleotides not matched to a gene: 7. This CDR3 reads CASSGQGRLNEQFF. The CDR3 DNA sequence: TGTGCCAGCAGCGGACAGGGCCGCCTGAATGAGCAGTTCTTC.

The chain joins TRBV7-2 to TRBJ2-2; TRBD1 aligns across 9 bases. CDR3 length equals 14 residues. Germline loops: CDR1 SGHTA, CDR2 FQGNSA. The V and J ends lost 6 bases and 7 bases, in that order; junction bases with no gene match: 6. This CDR3 is CASRGQGVIGELFF. The DNA for the CDR3 is TGTGCCAGCAGGGGACAGGGAGTTATCGGGGAGCTGTTTTTT.

The V and J genes are TRBV7-2 and TRBJ2-1; no firm D call. Germline lookup yields CDR1 SGHTA and CDR2 FQGNSA. The CDR3 extends over 12 amino acids. The ends were cut back, 3 bases at V and 3 bases at J, with 3 bases in the middle. In DNA form, the CDR3 reads TGTGCCAGCAGCTTCAACTACAATGAGCAGTTCTTC. Its translation: CASSFNYNEQFF.

In DNA, the CDR3 is TGTGCCAGCAGTGAACAGCCCTCAGTAGCGGGGGGTTTCGGTAGCGAGCAGTACTTC. Its protein product is CASSEQPSVAGGFGSEQYF. The chain is built from TRBV6-1 and TRBJ2-7, with 10 nucleotides matching TRBD2. In germline, CDR1 is MNHNS, CDR2 SASEGT. The CDR3 covers 19 residues. The trim removed 2 bases at V and 6 bases at J, leaving 19 bases unmatched.

Only a few counts were recorded for this clone. The CDR3 here is CSVESQVGQFF. DNA of the CDR3: TGCAGCGTTGAATCGCAGGTTGGACAGTTCTTC. J is TRBJ2-1 and V is TRBV29-1; D not certain. The CDR3 loop spans 11 amino acids. The V gene lost 2 bases and the J gene lost 13 bases, with 12 bases spanning the gap. Per the germline V gene, CDR1 is SQVTM and CDR2 is ANQGSEA.

This rearrangement joins TRBV28 to TRBJ1-2, with TRBD1 identical over 7 bases. The CDR3 sequence is 14 residues long. The germline CDR1 and CDR2 sequences are MDHEN and SYDVKM. V trimming: 3 bases; J trimming: 4 bases; junction bases outside the gene matches: 5. CDR3 in amino acids: CASSFGTEVYGYTF. The CDR3 DNA follows: TGTGCCAGCAGTTTTGGGACAGAAGTCTATGGCTACACCTTC.

V and J are TRBV5-1 and TRBJ2-3; 7 bases map to TRBD2. The V segment lost 2 bases and the J segment 3 bases; nucleotides outside the gene matches: 9. The length of the CDR3 is 16 residues. Germline CDR1 and CDR2: SGHRS and YFSETQ. The CDR3 loop reads CASSFSGRAGTDTQYF. The CDR3 DNA reads TGCGCCAGCAGCTTCTCGGGGAGGGCGGGAACAGATACGCAGTATTTT.

The chain couples TRBV5-4 to TRBJ1-1; 7 bases agree with TRBD1. In germline, CDR1 is SGHNT, CDR2 YYREEE (reference sequence). The ends lost 4 bases at V and 4 bases at J; junction bases unmatched: 13. The CDR3 has 16 residues. CDR3 in amino acids: CASSPPPKGASTEAFF. The CDR3 region has the DNA TGTGCCAGCAGCCCCCCCCCTAAGGGGGCGTCCACTGAAGCTTTCTTT.

J is TRBJ2-1 and V is TRBV7-9; D possibly corresponds to TRBD1 (5 bases). The ends were cut back, 5 bases at V and 0 bases at J, with 14 bases in the middle. This CDR3 region has 16 residues. Germline V gene data show CDR1 as SEHNR and CDR2 as FQNEAQ (reference sequence). DNA for the CDR3: TGTGCCAGCAGCACTAATACAGGTAGCTCCTACAATGAGCAGTTCTTC. Translating gives CASSTNTGSSYNEQFF.

The chain joins TRBV24-1 to TRBJ1-4; the D gene is possibly TRBD1 (5 bases). Between the trimmed V and J ends, which lost 6 bases and 8 bases, there was a span of 18 bases. From germline, CDR1 is KGHDR and CDR2 SFDVKD. The CDR3 has 15 amino acids. The CDR3 region is CATSLSSQGGEKLFF. In nucleotides, the CDR3 is TGTGCCACCAGTTTATCGTCCCAGGGTGGGGAAAAACTGTTTTTT.